The 21 T cell receptor beta chains given below trace back to one sample, sequenced in a study of blood T cell repertoires in COVID-19. Repertoires were generated with immunoSEQ multiplex PCR, while TCRdb's copy carries only in-frame clones and drops some. The sample records some 220,000 clones, about three quarters being singletons. The material sequenced was peripheral blood. These receptor sequences come from a woman between 70 and 85 years old with acute or convalescent COVID-19.

The V call is TRBV18, the J call TRBJ2-1, with TRBD1 matching over 8 bases. The CDR3 is made up of 15 amino acids. Trimming cost V 0 bases and J 8 bases; bases outside gene matches: 6. The germline CDR1 and CDR2 sequences are KGHSH and LQKENI. CDR3 sequence: CASSPPQGQAHEQFF. The CDR3 DNA reads as TGTGCCAGCTCACCACCCCAGGGACAGGCCCATGAGCAGTTCTTC.

The V and J genes are TRBV3-1 (or the pseudogene TRBV3-2) and TRBJ2-3; 9 bases are shared with TRBD1. Germline CDR1 reads LGHDT; CDR2 reads YNNKEL (reference sequence). CDR3 length equals 16 residues. Trimming at V came to 4 bases and at J to 3 bases, leaving 8 bases not matched to a gene. The CDR3 nucleotides are TGTGCCAGCAGCCTTTTCTCCGGGACAGGGACAGATACGCAGTATTTT. It is translated as CASSLFSGTGTDTQYF.

The chain has TRBV6-5 and TRBJ2-1; TRBD1 might be the D (6 bases). The germline V gene has CDR1 MNHEY and CDR2 SVGAGI. This CDR3 has 14 amino acids. V shed 7 bases and J shed 8 bases, with 18 bases lying between them. CDR3 DNA sequence: TGTGCCAGCATAGTACAGGGTCTTGGCTATGAGCAGTTCTTC. Amino acid sequence: CASIVQGLGYEQFF.

A single count supports this clone. The V gene is TRBV7-8, the J gene TRBJ2-2; TRBD1 matches at 11 bases. V was pared by 6 bases and J by 6 bases, with 18 bases of the junction left unmatched. The germline gives CDR1 SGHVS, CDR2 FQNEAQ. This CDR3 spans 19 amino acids. CDR3 protein: CASRITGTGGRKGAGELFF. As DNA, the CDR3 is TGTGCCAGCAGAATCACCGGGACAGGGGGTAGAAAGGGTGCCGGGGAGCTGTTTTTT.

The rearrangement uses TRBV6-5 and TRBJ1-5; the D gene is possibly TRBD1 (5 bases). Between the trimmed V and J ends, which lost 5 bases and 7 bases, there was a span of 15 bases. Germline CDR1 MNHEY, CDR2 SVGAGI. This CDR3 contains 14 residues. The CDR3 loop reads CASSPPGLGQPQHF. DNA of the CDR3: TGTGCCAGCAGTCCTCCGGGACTCGGACAGCCCCAGCATTTT.

J is TRBJ2-3 and V is TRBV3-1 (or the pseudogene TRBV3-2); D not certain. Germline CDR1 is LGHDT and CDR2 is YNNKEL (reference sequence). Trimming removed 1 base at V and 5 bases at J, with 4 bases between. The CDR3 extends over 12 amino acids. CDR3 loop: CASSQVRDTQYF. CDR3 nucleotides: TGTGCCAGCAGCCAAGTCCGAGATACGCAGTATTTT.

V is TRBV10-3 and J is TRBJ1-6, with a weak D call TRBD1 (5 bases). Germline V CDR1 and CDR2: ENHRY, SYGVKD. Trimming removed 5 bases from V and 7 bases from J, with 6 bases in between. The CDR3 is 12 amino acids. The CDR3 protein is CAISQGNSPLHF. The CDR3 bases are TGTGCCATCAGTCAGGGAAATTCACCCCTCCACTTT.

This rearrangement joins TRBV2 to TRBJ1-2; 7 nucleotides agree with TRBD1. CDR3 length: 15 amino acids. Germline V CDR1 and CDR2: SNHLY, FYNNEI. Unmatched junction bases numbered 13, after V lost 6 bases and J lost 6 bases. The CDR3 loop reads CASRVEGALFNGYTF. DNA of the CDR3: TGTGCCAGCAGGGTAGAGGGGGCGCTTTTTAATGGCTACACCTTC.

The sample holds a few counts of this clone. The chain couples TRBV3-1 (or the pseudogene TRBV3-2) to TRBJ2-3, with 9 positions matching TRBD2. V was pared by 4 bases and J by 7 bases, with 15 bases of the junction left unmatched. Germline CDR1 reads LGHDT; CDR2 reads YNNKEL (reference sequence). CDR3 size: 17 residues. The CDR3 loop is CASSLESSSGARNTQYF. The CDR3 DNA reads as TGTGCCAGCAGCCTAGAGTCCTCTAGCGGGGCCCGGAATACGCAGTATTTT.

The chain has TRBV2 and TRBJ2-1, with TRBD2 matching over 10 bases. CDR3 length: 19 residues. Germline V gives CDR1 SNHLY, CDR2 FYNNEI. After removal of 7 bases from V and 1 base from J, the junction contained 16 bases not matched to a gene. Here the CDR3 DNA reads TGTGCCAGCATCGGAATAGCGGGGGGCTATATCTCTTCCTACAATGAGCAGTTCTTC. This translates into CASIGIAGGYISSYNEQFF.

The V and J genes are TRBV20-1 and TRBJ2-7, with D tentatively TRBD1 (6 bases). Trimming cost V 6 bases and J 2 bases, with 8 bases left between them. CDR1 is DFQATT, CDR2 SNEGSKA, per germline (reference sequence). This CDR3 is 11 amino acids long. CDR3 sequence (DNA): TGCAGTGCCGGGACAACCTACGAGCAGTACGTC. This encodes CSAGTTYEQYV.

This clone has just one count. The chain has TRBV5-1 and TRBJ1-5, with D possibly being TRBD1 (6 bases). V was trimmed by 7 bases and J by 12 bases, leaving 14 bases between them. CDR1 is SGHRS, CDR2 YFSETQ, per germline. The CDR3 is made up of 11 amino acids. CDR3 DNA: TGCGCCAGCCCCGTCTCAGGGGTCCAGCATTTT. Translation gives CASPVSGVQHF.

This rearrangement joins TRBV3-1 (or the pseudogene TRBV3-2) to TRBJ2-3, with a tentative D call TRBD2 (7 bases). The CDR3 extends over 16 amino acids. The germline V gene has CDR1 LGHDT and CDR2 YNNKEL (reference sequence). V was clipped by 4 bases and J by 2 bases, with 16 bases between them. As DNA, the CDR3 is TGTGCCAGCAGCCGCAACACGGGGGGCACCACAGATACGCAGTATTTT. Protein product: CASSRNTGGTTDTQYF.

V usage is TRBV5-8 and J usage is TRBJ2-5, with D maybe TRBD2 (6 bases). V lost 8 bases, J lost 2 bases, and 13 bases lay in between. CDR3 length equals 13 residues. The germline gives CDR1 SGHTS, CDR2 YDEGEE. DNA of the CDR3: TGTGCCAGTAGGATTAGCGGTCAAGAGACCCAGTACTTC. Protein sequence: CASRISGQETQYF.

This rearrangement joins TRBV5-1 to TRBJ1-3; unclear D gene. Germline-derived CDR1 and CDR2 are SGHRS and YFSETQ. This CDR3 is 14 amino acids long. V lost 4 bases to trimming and J lost 6 bases, with 14 bases between them. The CDR3 coding sequence is TGCGCCAGCAGCCCCAATGCAGGTTCAAACACCATATATTTT. Protein sequence: CASSPNAGSNTIYF.

This sequence joins TRBV19 and TRBJ2-1; 9 nucleotides line up with TRBD2. The germline V gene encodes CDR1 LNHDA and CDR2 SQIVND (reference sequence). The CDR3 has 17 residues. V lost 7 bases and J lost 6; bases outside the gene matches: 16. The CDR3 loop is CASKGIVAGAIFNEQFF. In DNA form, the CDR3 reads TGTGCCAGTAAGGGAATCGTAGCGGGGGCAATTTTCAATGAGCAGTTCTTC.

This clone appeared a single time. The chain couples TRBV7-9 to TRBJ2-5, with TRBD1 matching over 7 bases. The J segment lost 2 bases and the V segment lost 4 bases, leaving 7 bases of the junction unmatched. CDR1 and CDR2 (germline): SEHNR, FQNEAQ (reference sequence). The CDR3 has 15 amino acids. CDR3 residues: CASSSSTGHQETQYF. CDR3 coding DNA: TGTGCCAGCAGCTCCTCGACAGGGCATCAAGAGACCCAGTACTTC.

The chain combines TRBV19 with TRBJ2-4; 7 bases align to TRBD1. In germline, CDR1 is LNHDA, CDR2 SQIVND (reference sequence). The CDR3 runs 16 residues. V was clipped by 7 bases and J by 1 base; unmatched bases: 10. Written as DNA, the CDR3 is TGTGCCAGTATAGGGGGAAAGGACAGGGCCAAAAACATTCAGTACTTC. Residues: CASIGGKDRAKNIQYF.

The chain has TRBV19 and TRBJ2-7; perhaps TRBD1 as D (8 bases). Trimming stripped 6 bases from V and 5 bases from J, with 17 bases between. The V gene's germline CDR1 is LNHDA and CDR2 SQIVND (reference sequence). This CDR3 has 14 amino acids. DNA for the CDR3: TGTGCCAGTAGGCCACAGGGGGGGCGGAACGAGCAGTACTTC. This gives the protein CASRPQGGRNEQYF.

This clone has a single count. The chain couples TRBV5-1 to TRBJ2-6, with 7 bases that match TRBD1. From germline, CDR1 is SGHRS and CDR2 YFSETQ. The CDR3 sequence is 17 residues long. Losses at the gene ends were 5 bases for V and 3 bases for J; bases not matched to a gene: 11. CDR3 sequence reads: CASRTGPGPDGANVLTF. The DNA for the CDR3 is TGCGCCAGCAGGACAGGGCCGGGGCCCGATGGGGCCAACGTCCTGACTTTC.

The genes are TRBV7-2 and TRBJ2-7; no clear D. The CDR3 runs to 12 residues. V lost 2 bases and J lost 3, with 5 bases in between. Per germline, CDR1 SGHTA and CDR2 FQGNSA. The CDR3 region has the DNA TGTGCCAGCAGCTTAATGAGCTACGAGCAGTACTTC. Its translation is CASSLMSYEQYF.